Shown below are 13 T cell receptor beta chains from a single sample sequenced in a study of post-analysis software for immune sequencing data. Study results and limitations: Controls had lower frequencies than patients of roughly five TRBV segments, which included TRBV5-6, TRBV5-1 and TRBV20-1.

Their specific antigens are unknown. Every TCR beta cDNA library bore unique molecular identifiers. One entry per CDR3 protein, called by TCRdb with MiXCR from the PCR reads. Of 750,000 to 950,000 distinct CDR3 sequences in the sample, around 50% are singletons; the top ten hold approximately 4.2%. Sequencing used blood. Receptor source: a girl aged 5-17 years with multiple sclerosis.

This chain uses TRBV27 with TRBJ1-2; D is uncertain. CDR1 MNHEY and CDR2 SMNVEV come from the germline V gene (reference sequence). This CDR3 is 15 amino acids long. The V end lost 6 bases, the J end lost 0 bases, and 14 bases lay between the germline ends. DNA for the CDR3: TGTGCCAGCAGGACTTCGACATTAGCTAACTATGGCTACACCTTC. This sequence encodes CASRTSTLANYGYTF.

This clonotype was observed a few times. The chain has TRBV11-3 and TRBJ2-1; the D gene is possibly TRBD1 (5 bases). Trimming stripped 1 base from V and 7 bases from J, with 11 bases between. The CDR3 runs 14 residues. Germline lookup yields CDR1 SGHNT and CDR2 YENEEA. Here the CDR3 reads CASSLGPGWNEQFF. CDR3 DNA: TGTGCCAGCAGCTTAGGACCAGGGTGGAATGAGCAGTTCTTC.

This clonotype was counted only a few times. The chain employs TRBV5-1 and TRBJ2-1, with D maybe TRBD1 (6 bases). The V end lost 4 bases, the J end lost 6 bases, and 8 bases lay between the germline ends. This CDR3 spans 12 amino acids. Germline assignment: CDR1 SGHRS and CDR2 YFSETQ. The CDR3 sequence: CASSVTGNEQFF. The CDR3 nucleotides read TGCGCCAGCAGCGTGACAGGCAATGAGCAGTTCTTC.

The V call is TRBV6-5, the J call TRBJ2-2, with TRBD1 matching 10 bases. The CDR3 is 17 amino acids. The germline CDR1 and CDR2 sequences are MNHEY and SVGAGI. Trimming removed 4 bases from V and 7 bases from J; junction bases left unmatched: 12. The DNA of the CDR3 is TGTGCCAGCAGTTTCCGGAGCGACAGGGGGCGCGTCGGGGAGCTGTTTTTT. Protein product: CASSFRSDRGRVGELFF.

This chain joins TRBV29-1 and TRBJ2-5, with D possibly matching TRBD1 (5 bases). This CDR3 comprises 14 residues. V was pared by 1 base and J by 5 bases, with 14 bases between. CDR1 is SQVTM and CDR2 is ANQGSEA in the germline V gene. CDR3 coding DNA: TGCAGCGTTGAAGGGCAGGGTCCGGGCGAGACCCAGTACTTC. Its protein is CSVEGQGPGETQYF.

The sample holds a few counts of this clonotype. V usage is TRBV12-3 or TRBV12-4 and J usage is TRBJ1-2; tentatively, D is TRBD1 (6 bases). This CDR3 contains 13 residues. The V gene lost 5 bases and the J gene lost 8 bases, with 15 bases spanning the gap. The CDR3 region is CASSNRQGHGYTF. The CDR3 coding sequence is TGTGCCAGCAGTAACCGGCAGGGACACGGCTACACCTTC.

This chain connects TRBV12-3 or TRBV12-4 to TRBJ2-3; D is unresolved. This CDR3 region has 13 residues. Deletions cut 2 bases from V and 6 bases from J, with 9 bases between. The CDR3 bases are TGTGCCAGCAGTTTACTCTTGGTGGATACGCAGTATTTT. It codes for CASSLLLVDTQYF.

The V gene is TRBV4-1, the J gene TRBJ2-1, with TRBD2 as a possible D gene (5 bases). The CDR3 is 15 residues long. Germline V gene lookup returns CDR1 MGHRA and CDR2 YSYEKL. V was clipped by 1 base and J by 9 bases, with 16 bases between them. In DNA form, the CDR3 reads TGCGCCAGCAGCCAAGGCGGAGGACTTGGGAGTGAGCAGTTCTTC. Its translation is CASSQGGGLGSEQFF.

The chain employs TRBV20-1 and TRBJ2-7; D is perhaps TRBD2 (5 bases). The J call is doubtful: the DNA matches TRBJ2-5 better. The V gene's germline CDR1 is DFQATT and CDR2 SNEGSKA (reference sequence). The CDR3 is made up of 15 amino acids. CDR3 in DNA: TGCAGTGCTAGAGATCCGAGGGAGCCCTGGGAGACCCAGTACTTC. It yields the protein CSARDPREPWETQYF.

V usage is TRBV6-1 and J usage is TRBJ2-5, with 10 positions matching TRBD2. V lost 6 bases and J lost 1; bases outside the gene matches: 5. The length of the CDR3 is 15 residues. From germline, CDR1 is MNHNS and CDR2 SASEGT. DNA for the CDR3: TGTGCCAGCAGCCGGACTAGCGGACTCCAAGAGACCCAGTACTTC. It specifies CASSRTSGLQETQYF.

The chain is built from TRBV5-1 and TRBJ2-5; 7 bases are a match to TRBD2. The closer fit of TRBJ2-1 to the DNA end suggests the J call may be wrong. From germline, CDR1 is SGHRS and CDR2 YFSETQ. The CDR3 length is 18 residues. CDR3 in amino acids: CASSLVASGLNPQETQFF. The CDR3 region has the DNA TGCGCCAGCAGCTTGGTGGCTAGCGGCCTGAATCCGCAAGAGACCCAGTTCTTC.

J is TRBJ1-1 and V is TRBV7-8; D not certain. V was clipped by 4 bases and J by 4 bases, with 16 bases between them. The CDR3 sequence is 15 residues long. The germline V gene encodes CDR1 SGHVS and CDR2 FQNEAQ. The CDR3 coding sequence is TGTGCCAGCAGCTCACTCAGCTATCCTACCACTGAAGCTTTCTTT. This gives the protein CASSSLSYPTTEAFF.

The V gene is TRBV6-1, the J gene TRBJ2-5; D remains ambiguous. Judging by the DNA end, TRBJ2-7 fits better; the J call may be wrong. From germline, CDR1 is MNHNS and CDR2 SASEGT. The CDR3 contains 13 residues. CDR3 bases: TGTGCCAGCAGGGTTTCGCCCCCCTACGAGCAGTACTTC. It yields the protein CASRVSPPYEQYF.